This TCR beta chain was retrieved from a study of shared clonotypes between healthy human individuals. General study points: Limited genetic and exposure-history diversity came from having few donors.

Into CD45RA+ naive and CD45RA-negative memory subsets, the CD4+ cells were split. The test was conducted at deep level. Method: immunoSEQ multiplex PCR; TCRdb's copy keeps in-frame clones and lacks some. Here the sample spans 950,000 to 1,100,000 clones, about four fifths being singletons. The CDR3 length is 20 residues. CDR1 and CDR2 (germline): MNHEY, SMNVEV (reference sequence). V lost 5 bases, J lost 3 bases, and 14 bases stayed unmatched. Concerning this clone: The antigen remains undetermined.

The clonotype was recovered from a man aged 18 to 29 in good health. Some clones in this sample may be carry-over from other donors' samples. The gene calls are TRBV27 and TRBJ2-2; TRBD2 matches 14 bases. The sequenced sample was memory CD4+ T cells from PBMCs. Subset specified: CD45RA-negative fraction. For the CDR3, the DNA is TGTGCCAGCAGTCCACTGACTAGCGGGAGGGCCCGGATAGACACCGGGGAGCTGTTTTTT. This codes for CASSPLTSGRARIDTGELFF.